Presented here are 31 T cell receptor beta chains from one specimen sequenced in a study of PD-L1 blockade in urothelial cancer. Clones were read by immunoSEQ multiplex PCR, and TCRdb kept only the in-frame ones, dropping some. This table has tens of thousands of clones, about nine tenths appearing once. Time point here: peripheral blood 6 weeks after treatment start. Sequenced material: PBMCs, taken around atezolizumab (anti-PD-L1) treatment. These receptors all come from a man between 60 and 70 years old with urothelial cancer.

The chain recombines TRBV2 with TRBJ2-2, with 7 nucleotides matching TRBD2. Unmatched junction bases numbered 8, after V lost 4 bases and J lost 6 bases. CDR1 is SNHLY, CDR2 FYNNEI, per germline. This CDR3 region has 15 residues. CDR3 DNA: TGTGCCAGCAGTGGTAATAGCGGGTTCCCCGGGGAGCTGTTTTTT. Translated: CASSGNSGFPGELFF.

The gene calls are TRBV5-1 and TRBJ2-7; possibly TRBD2 for D (6 bases). V lost 4 bases and J lost 1, with 9 bases in between. Germline V CDR1 and CDR2: SGHRS, YFSETQ. This CDR3 is built from 13 residues. This CDR3 is CASSAEGSYEQYF. CDR3 in DNA: TGCGCCAGCAGCGCGGAGGGGTCCTACGAGCAGTACTTC. Full variable domain (rest looked up from reference TRBV5-1 and TRBJ2-7): KAGVTQTPRYLIKTRGQQVTLSCSPISGHRSVSWYQQTPGQGLQFLFEYFSETQRNKGNFPGRFSGRQFSNSRSEMNVSTLELGDSALYLCASSAEGSYEQYFGPGTRLTVT.

The V gene is TRBV28, the J gene TRBJ2-1; the D gene is possibly TRBD1 (6 bases). The V end was cut by 5 bases, the J end by 5 bases, with 10 bases between. The CDR3 contains 13 residues. Germline V gene lookup returns CDR1 MDHEN and CDR2 SYDVKM. CDR3 DNA sequence: TGTGCCAGCAGTGTGGACAGAAACAATGAGCAGTTCTTC. This codes for CASSVDRNNEQFF.

V usage is TRBV10-3 and J usage is TRBJ1-1; no clear D. The CDR3 contains 12 residues. Germline assignment: CDR1 ENHRY and CDR2 SYGVKD. Trimming shortened V by 8 bases and J by 6 bases, and 13 bases separated the two germline ends. In DNA, the CDR3 is TGTGCCATCTCCCTTCCGGGTGCTGAAGCTTTCTTT. It translates to CAISLPGAEAFF.

This chain connects TRBV29-1 to TRBJ1-4, with D possibly TRBD1 on 6 matching bases. The CDR3 length is 13 residues. With 6 bases removed from V and 0 bases from J, the gap between germline ends came to 8 bases. Germline CDR1 and CDR2: SQVTM and ANQGSEA. The CDR3 DNA is TGCAGCGTCGCAGGGGCAACTAATGAAAAACTGTTTTTT. This translates into CSVAGATNEKLFF.

CDR3 sequence reads: CASSFRVDATNEKLFF. CDR3 bases: TGTGCCAGCAGTTTTCGCGTAGATGCAACTAATGAAAAACTGTTTTTT. The chain joins TRBV27 to TRBJ1-4, with D hard to call. The CDR3 is 16 residues long. In germline, CDR1 is MNHEY, CDR2 SMNVEV (reference sequence). Trimming took 3 bases from V and 0 from J, leaving 11 bases between them.

V gene TRBV19 combines with J gene TRBJ1-5; TRBD1 might be the D (5 bases). V was trimmed by 3 bases and J by 1 base, leaving 13 bases between them. The germline V gene encodes CDR1 LNHDA and CDR2 SQIVND (reference sequence). This CDR3 has 16 residues. DNA of the CDR3: TGTGCCAGTAGTATGGTGGCAGGGCTCAGCAATCAGCCCCAGCATTTT. It codes for CASSMVAGLSNQPQHF.

This chain uses TRBV18 with TRBJ2-2; 10 nucleotides match TRBD1. After removal of 3 bases from V and 4 bases from J, the junction contained 5 bases not matched to a gene. There are 16 residues in the CDR3. Germline V gives CDR1 KGHSH, CDR2 LQKENI. CDR3 loop: CASSPPGQGFTGELFF. DNA for the CDR3: TGTGCCAGCTCACCTCCGGGACAGGGGTTCACCGGGGAGCTGTTTTTT.

The J gene is TRBJ1-4, the V gene TRBV19; 10 bases align to TRBD1. CDR1 LNHDA and CDR2 SQIVND come from the germline V gene (reference sequence). V was clipped by 3 bases and J by 10 bases; unmatched bases: 8. CDR3 length: 15 amino acids. Here the CDR3 DNA reads TGTGCCAGTAGTATTAACCGGGACAGGGGAGGAAAACTGTTTTTT. It is translated as CASSINRDRGGKLFF.

The chain uses TRBV28 and TRBJ2-7; TRBD2 might be the D (6 bases). Germline V gives CDR1 MDHEN, CDR2 SYDVKM. Trimming removed 5 bases from V and 4 bases from J, with 9 bases in between. The CDR3 runs 12 residues. The CDR3 DNA reads as TGTGCCAGCAGTCTAGCGAAGTACGAGCAGTACTTC. It encodes CASSLAKYEQYF.

The chain uses TRBV11-3 and TRBJ2-5; the match to TRBD2 covers 7 bases. The germline V gene encodes CDR1 SGHNT and CDR2 YENEEA. The CDR3 runs 13 residues. After removal of 5 bases from V and 1 base from J, the junction contained 1 base not matched to a gene. Here the CDR3 DNA reads TGTGCCAGCAGCCGGACTAGCCAAGAGACCCAGTACTTC. As protein: CASSRTSQETQYF. Complete variable domain (other parts from reference TRBV11-3 and TRBJ2-5): EAGVVQSPRYKIIEKKQPVAFWCNPISGHNTLYWYLQNLGQGPELLIRYENEEAVDDSQLPKDRFSAERLKGVDSTLKIQPAELGDSAVYLCASSRTSQETQYFGPGTRLLVL.

This chain connects TRBV19 to TRBJ2-1, with a tentative D call TRBD2 (6 bases). Germline-derived CDR1 and CDR2 are LNHDA and SQIVND (reference sequence). This CDR3 is built from 16 residues. The V and J ends lost 3 bases and 6 bases respectively, with 18 bases between them. CDR3 nucleotides: TGTGCCAGTAGTATCGCTGGCCAACGGAGGGGCAATGAGCAGTTCTTC. This sequence encodes CASSIAGQRRGNEQFF.

The chain carries TRBV5-1 and TRBJ2-1, with TRBD1 matching 7 bases. Per germline, CDR1 SGHRS and CDR2 YFSETQ. The CDR3 spans 15 residues. The V and J ends lost 4 bases and 3 bases, in that order; junction bases with no gene match: 7. The CDR3 sequence is CASSPKGQNYNEQFF. The CDR3 coding sequence is TGCGCCAGCAGCCCGAAGGGACAGAACTACAATGAGCAGTTCTTC.

The CDR3 DNA is TGTGCCAGCAGCGGTTCGGGCACCGGGGAGCTGTTTTTT. As protein: CASSGSGTGELFF. The chain recombines TRBV7-3 with TRBJ2-2, with D hard to call. Germline CDR1 and CDR2: SGHTA and FQGTGA. V was trimmed by 5 bases and J by 4 bases, leaving 8 bases between them. The CDR3 totals 13 residues.

This clone has only one observation. CDR3 sequence (DNA): TGTGCCAGCAGTTTTTCGACTAGCGGGAGGGGGGAGCAGTACTTC. It encodes CASSFSTSGRGEQYF. The V gene is TRBV28, the J gene TRBJ2-7; 14 bases are shared with TRBD2. V was clipped by 3 bases and J by 7 bases; unmatched bases: 5. CDR3 length: 15 amino acids. Germline V lookup: CDR1 MDHEN, CDR2 SYDVKM.

CDR3 residues: CSVSGYTYEQYF. The CDR3 bases are TGCAGCGTTTCAGGTTATACCTACGAGCAGTACTTC. The chain has TRBV29-1 and TRBJ2-7; D not certain. Trimming left V 5 bases short and J 2 bases short, with 10 bases between. CDR3 size: 12 residues. CDR1 is SQVTM and CDR2 is ANQGSEA in the germline V gene.

The chain employs TRBV5-1 and TRBJ1-3; 7 bases are shared with TRBD1. The CDR3 spans 16 residues. The junction had 8 bases not matched to a gene; V was cut back by 1 base and J by 4 bases. Germline V CDR1 and CDR2: SGHRS, YFSETQ. CDR3 sequence reads: CASSLIQGIRGNTIYF. The CDR3 DNA follows: TGCGCCAGCAGCTTGATACAGGGGATAAGGGGAAACACCATATATTTT.

This chain links TRBV18 with TRBJ1-1; tentatively, D is TRBD1 (6 bases). The germline gives CDR1 KGHSH, CDR2 LQKENI. The CDR3 is 13 amino acids. V dropped 8 bases and J dropped 0 bases, with 10 bases sitting between them. CDR3 sequence: CASNGGVNTEAFF. The CDR3, as DNA: TGTGCCAGCAATGGGGGCGTGAACACTGAAGCTTTCTTT.

Regarding this clone: At one end the junction does not follow the germline gene, possibly because of a read error. V and J are TRBV7-7 and TRBJ2-1; D not certain. The CDR3 extends over 13 amino acids. CDR1 and CDR2 from the germline V gene are SSHAT and FNYEAQ (reference sequence). The DNA of the CDR3 is TGTGCTAGCAGCTTAGCTCCGAGCAATGAGCAGTTCTTC. It is translated as CASSLAPSNEQFF.

The V and J genes are TRBV28 and TRBJ1-1; D ambiguous. This CDR3 has 12 amino acids. Deletions cut 6 bases from V and 8 bases from J, with 13 bases between. Germline CDR1 reads MDHEN; CDR2 reads SYDVKM. The CDR3 loop is CASSLEVTEAFF. The CDR3 DNA reads TGTGCCAGCAGCTTGGAGGTCACGGAAGCTTTCTTT.

A note on this clone: Within the sample, other DNA sequences also encode this same CDR3. The chain has TRBV7-9 and TRBJ1-2; D might be TRBD1 (5 bases). The CDR3 totals 13 residues. The germline CDR1 and CDR2 sequences are SEHNR and FQNEAQ (reference sequence). The germline V and J ends were trimmed by 1 base and 3 bases, with 6 bases remaining between them. The CDR3 is CASSLVGDYGYTF. The CDR3 DNA reads TGTGCCAGCAGCTTAGTAGGGGACTATGGCTACACCTTC.

The chain carries TRBV10-3 and TRBJ1-2; TRBD1 matches 7 bases. The V segment lost 7 bases and the J segment 2 bases; nucleotides outside the gene matches: 10. Germline loops: CDR1 ENHRY, CDR2 SYGVKD. The CDR3 has 15 residues. The CDR3 DNA sequence: TGTGCCATCAACCCGACAGGGAGTGAGAACTATGGCTACACCTTC. As protein: CAINPTGSENYGYTF.

The gene calls are TRBV10-3 and TRBJ1-5; 7 bases line up with TRBD1. This CDR3 spans 14 amino acids. V lost 5 bases and J lost 1; bases outside the gene matches: 2. CDR1 and CDR2 (germline): ENHRY, SYGVKD. The DNA of the CDR3 is TGTGCCATCAGTAACAGGGGAAGCAATCAGCCCCAGCATTTT. Translating gives CAISNRGSNQPQHF.

V usage is TRBV7-2 and J usage is TRBJ2-7; 10 nucleotides agree with TRBD2. The V gene end was trimmed by 0 bases and the J gene end by 5 bases; junction bases not matched to a gene: 7. The CDR3 has 16 amino acids. CDR1 and CDR2 (germline): SGHTA, FQGNSA. In DNA form, the CDR3 reads TGTGCCAGCAGCTTAGCGGCTAGCGGGAGAATCAACGAGCAGTACTTC. This sequence encodes CASSLAASGRINEQYF.

The chain combines TRBV6-4 with TRBJ2-7; the match to TRBD1 covers 7 bases. The junction had 6 bases not matched to a gene; V was cut back by 5 bases and J by 2 bases. The CDR3 sequence is 14 residues long. CDR1 is MRHNA, CDR2 SNTAGT, per germline. CDR3 sequence (DNA): TGTGCCAGCAGTAAGCAACAGGGGACCTACGAGCAGTACTTC. Translated: CASSKQQGTYEQYF.

V and J are TRBV6-6 and TRBJ2-1, with D possibly being TRBD1 (7 bases). The germline V gene has CDR1 MNHNY and CDR2 SVGAGI (reference sequence). The CDR3 has 12 amino acids. V dropped 10 bases and J dropped 3 bases, with 10 bases sitting between them. The CDR3 region is CATRDSYNEQFF. The CDR3 bases are TGTGCCACGCGGGACAGCTACAATGAGCAGTTCTTC.

The chain uses TRBV19 and TRBJ2-3, with D perhaps TRBD2 (5 bases). The germline V gene encodes CDR1 LNHDA and CDR2 SQIVND (reference sequence). The V end lost 6 bases, the J end lost 2 bases, and 9 bases lay between the germline ends. The CDR3 consists of 13 residues. CDR3 sequence reads: CASRSSTTDTQYF. CDR3 bases: TGTGCCAGTAGATCTAGCACCACAGATACGCAGTATTTT.

This chain connects TRBV30 to TRBJ2-5; D perhaps matches TRBD1 (5 bases). From germline, CDR1 is GTSNPN and CDR2 SVGIG (reference sequence). This CDR3 contains 13 residues. With 7 bases removed from V and 2 bases from J, the gap between germline ends came to 14 bases. CDR3 sequence reads: CAYSRPGQETQYF. The CDR3 DNA reads as TGTGCCTACTCACGCCCAGGGCAAGAGACCCAGTACTTC.

The V call is TRBV30, the J call TRBJ2-1; the D gene is possibly TRBD2 (5 bases). The CDR3 runs 12 residues. Looked up from germline, CDR1 is GTSNPN and CDR2 is SVGIG (reference sequence). Trimming shortened V by 8 bases and J by 3 bases, and 11 bases separated the two germline ends. The CDR3 here is CAGPGFYNEQFF. The CDR3 DNA sequence: TGTGCCGGGCCGGGATTCTACAATGAGCAGTTCTTC.

The V call is TRBV7-9, the J call TRBJ1-4; 9 bases line up with TRBD1. The CDR3 consists of 17 residues. Looked up from germline, CDR1 is SEHNR and CDR2 is FQNEAQ (reference sequence). Losses at the gene ends were 5 bases for V and 7 bases for J; bases not matched to a gene: 14. CDR3 region: CASSPADRGTEGEKLFF. CDR3 DNA: TGTGCCAGCAGCCCCGCCGACAGGGGGACTGAGGGTGAAAAACTGTTTTTT.

This chain links TRBV7-2 with TRBJ2-1; TRBD2 aligns across 8 bases. Trimming took 5 bases from V and 7 from J; bases not matched to a gene: 4. There are 13 residues in the CDR3. The germline CDR1 and CDR2 sequences are SGHTA and FQGNSA. The CDR3 spells CASSEGLVNEQFF. CDR3 nucleotide sequence: TGTGCCAGCAGCGAGGGACTAGTAAATGAGCAGTTCTTC.